This record looks at one TCR beta chain sequence and its context. The sample originates from a study of T cells expressing NK-cell markers. Per the germline V gene, CDR1 is LGHDT and CDR2 is YNNKEL (reference sequence). The length of the CDR3 is 15 residues. TCRdb reprocessed the 5' RACE reads, keeping one entry per CDR3 protein, no DNA. This sample's clone table lists 150,000 to 200,000 distinct CDR3 sequences. The chain employs TRBV3-1 and TRBJ2-7. Sequencing was performed on blood T cells: a sorted CD56 or NKG2C T cell subset, CD4+ or CD8+ T cells, or bulk PBMC T cells (not recorded which). The sequence was obtained from a man aged 18-75 years in good health. The CDR3 is CASSQDYGFTYEQYF.